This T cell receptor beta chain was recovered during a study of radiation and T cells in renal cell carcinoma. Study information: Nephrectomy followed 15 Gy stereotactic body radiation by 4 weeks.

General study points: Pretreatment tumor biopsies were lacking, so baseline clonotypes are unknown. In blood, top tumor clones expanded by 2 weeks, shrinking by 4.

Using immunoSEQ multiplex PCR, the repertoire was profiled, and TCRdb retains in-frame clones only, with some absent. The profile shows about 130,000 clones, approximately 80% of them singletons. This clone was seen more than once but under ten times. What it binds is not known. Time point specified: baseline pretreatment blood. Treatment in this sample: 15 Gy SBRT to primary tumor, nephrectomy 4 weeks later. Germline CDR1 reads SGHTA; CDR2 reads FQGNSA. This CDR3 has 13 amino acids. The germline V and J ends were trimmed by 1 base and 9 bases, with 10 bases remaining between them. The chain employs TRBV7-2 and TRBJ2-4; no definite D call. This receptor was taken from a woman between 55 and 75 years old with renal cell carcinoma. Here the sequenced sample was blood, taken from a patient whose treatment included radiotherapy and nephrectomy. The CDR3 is CASSLEGRRIQYF. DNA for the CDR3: TGTGCCAGCAGCTTAGAAGGAAGACGCATTCAGTACTTC.